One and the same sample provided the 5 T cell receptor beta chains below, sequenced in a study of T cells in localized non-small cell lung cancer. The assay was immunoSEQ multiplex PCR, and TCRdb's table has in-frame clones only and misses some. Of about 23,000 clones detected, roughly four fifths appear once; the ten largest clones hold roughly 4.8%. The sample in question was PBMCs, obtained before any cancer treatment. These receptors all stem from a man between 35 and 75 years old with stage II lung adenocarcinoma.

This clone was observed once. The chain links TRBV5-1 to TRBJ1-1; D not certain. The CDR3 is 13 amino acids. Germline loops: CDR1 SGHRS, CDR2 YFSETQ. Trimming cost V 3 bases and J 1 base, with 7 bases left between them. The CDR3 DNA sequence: TGCGCCAGCAGCTCTACGTCGAACACTGAAGCTTTCTTT. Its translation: CASSSTSNTEAFF.

This chain's CDR3 is CASSSRDRNTEAFF. The CDR3 DNA reads as TGTGCCAGCAGCTCAAGGGACAGGAACACTGAAGCTTTCTTT. V gene TRBV11-1 combines with J gene TRBJ1-1, with 7 positions matching TRBD1. The CDR3 is 14 residues long. The V gene's germline CDR1 is SGHAT and CDR2 FQDESV (reference sequence). The J segment lost 1 base and the V segment lost 4 bases, leaving 3 bases of the junction unmatched.

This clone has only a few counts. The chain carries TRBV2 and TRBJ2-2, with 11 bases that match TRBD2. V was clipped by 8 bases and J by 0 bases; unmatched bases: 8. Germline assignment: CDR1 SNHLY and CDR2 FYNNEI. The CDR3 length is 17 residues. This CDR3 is CASRPGLADSNTGELFF. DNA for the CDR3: TGTGCCAGCCGTCCGGGACTAGCGGATTCGAACACCGGGGAGCTGTTTTTT.

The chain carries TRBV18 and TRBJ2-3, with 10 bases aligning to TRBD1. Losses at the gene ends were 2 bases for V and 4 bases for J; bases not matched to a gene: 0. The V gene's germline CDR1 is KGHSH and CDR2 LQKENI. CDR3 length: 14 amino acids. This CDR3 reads CASSPGQGADTQYF. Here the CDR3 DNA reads TGTGCCAGCTCACCAGGACAGGGGGCAGATACGCAGTATTTT.

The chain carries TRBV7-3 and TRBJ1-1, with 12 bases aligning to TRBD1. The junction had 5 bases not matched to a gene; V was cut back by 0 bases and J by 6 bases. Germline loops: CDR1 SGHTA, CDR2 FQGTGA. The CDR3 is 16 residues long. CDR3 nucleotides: TGTGCCAGCAGCTTAACCTCCGGGACAGGGGGCTCTGAAGCTTTCTTT. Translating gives CASSLTSGTGGSEAFF.